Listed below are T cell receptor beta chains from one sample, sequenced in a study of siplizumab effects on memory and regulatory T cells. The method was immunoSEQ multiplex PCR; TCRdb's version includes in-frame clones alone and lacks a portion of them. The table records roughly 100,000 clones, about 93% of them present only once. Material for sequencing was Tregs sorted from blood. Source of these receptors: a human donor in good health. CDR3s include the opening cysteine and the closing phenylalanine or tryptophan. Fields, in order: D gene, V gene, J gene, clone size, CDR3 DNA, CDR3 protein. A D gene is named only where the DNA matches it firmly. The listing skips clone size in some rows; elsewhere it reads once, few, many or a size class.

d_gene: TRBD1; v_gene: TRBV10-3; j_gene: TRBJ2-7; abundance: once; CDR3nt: TGTGCCATCAGTAGGGACAGGGCCTACGAGCAGTACTTC; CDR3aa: CAISRDRAYEQYF
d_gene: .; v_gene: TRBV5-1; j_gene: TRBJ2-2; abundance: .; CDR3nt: TGCGCCAGCAGCTTCGTTCCCGGGGAGCTGTTTTTT; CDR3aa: CASSFVPGELFF
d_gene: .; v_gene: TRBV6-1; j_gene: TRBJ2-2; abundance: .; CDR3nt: TGTGCCAGCAGCCACACCGGGCTGTTTTTT; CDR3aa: CASSHTGLFF
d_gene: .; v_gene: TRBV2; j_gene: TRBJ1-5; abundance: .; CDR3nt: TGTGCCAGCACCCCGACAGGCGACCAGCCCCAGCATTTT; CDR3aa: CASTPTGDQPQHF
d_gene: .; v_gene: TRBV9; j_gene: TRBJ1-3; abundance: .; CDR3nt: TGTGCCAGCAGCGTAGCGACCGCGAGTGACACCATATATTTT; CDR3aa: CASSVATASDTIYF
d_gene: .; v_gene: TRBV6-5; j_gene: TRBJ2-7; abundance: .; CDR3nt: TGTGCCAGCAGTGACCGCTGGACCTCCTCCTGGCAGTACTTC; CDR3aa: CASSDRWTSSWQYF
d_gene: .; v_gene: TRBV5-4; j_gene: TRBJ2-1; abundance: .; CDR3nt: TGTGCCAGCAGCGTGGACTTATCCTACAATGAGCAGTTCTTC; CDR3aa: CASSVDLSYNEQFF
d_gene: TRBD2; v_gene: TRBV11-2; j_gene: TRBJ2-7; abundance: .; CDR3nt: TGTGCCAGCAGCTTAACTAGCGGGGCTTGGACCTACGAGCAGTACTTC; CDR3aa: CASSLTSGAWTYEQYF
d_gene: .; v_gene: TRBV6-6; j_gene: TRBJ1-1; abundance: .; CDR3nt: TGTGCCAGCAGTTCTCTCGGTGAAGCTTTCTTT; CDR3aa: CASSSLGEAFF
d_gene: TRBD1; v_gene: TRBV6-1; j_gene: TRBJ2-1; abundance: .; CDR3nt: TGTGCCAGCACCAGGGGGCTCGATGAGCAGTTCTTC; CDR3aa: CASTRGLDEQFF
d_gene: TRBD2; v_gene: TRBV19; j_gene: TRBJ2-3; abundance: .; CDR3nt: TGTGCCAGTCGGGCAGCGGGGTCGCCGGGTACGCAGTATTTT; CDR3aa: CASRAAGSPGTQYF
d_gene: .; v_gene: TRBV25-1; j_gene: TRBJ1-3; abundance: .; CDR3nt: TGTGCCAGCAGTCTACGGACAGTAGCTGGAAACACCATATATTTT; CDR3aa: CASSLRTVAGNTIYF
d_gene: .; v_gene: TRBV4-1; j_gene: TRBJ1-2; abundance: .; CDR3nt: TGCGCCAGCAGACAAGATCGAACATCCTATGGCTACACCTTC; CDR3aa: CASRQDRTSYGYTF
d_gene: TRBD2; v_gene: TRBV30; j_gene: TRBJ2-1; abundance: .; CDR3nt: TGTGCCTGGAGTGGACTAGCGGGGCGCAATGAGCAGTTCTTC; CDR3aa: CAWSGLAGRNEQFF